This T cell receptor beta chain was recovered during a study of tumor-infiltrating lymphocytes in primary liver carcinoma. This clonotype was counted ten times or more. What it binds is unknown. Scientists recovered RNA and DNA together from around 20-30 mg of unsorted bulk tissue. The study sampled five separate regions from each tumor. Uniformly, tumor samples exhibited a viable tumor cell fraction exceeding 85%. The study's findings and limits: Overlap in tumor-adjacent and tumor-blood pairs fell below that of tumor region pairs.

Priming with a constant-region primer yielded TCR beta cDNA from about 540 ng total RNA. Construction of TCR beta libraries relied on three successive nested multiplex PCR rounds employing slightly modified ARM-PCR. Forward primers for TRBV1-TRBV30 and a C-beta reverse primer served the first two PCR rounds, at about 11 cycles each. TCRdb analysed the multiplex PCR reads with MiXCR anew, one entry per CDR3 protein. The table includes under 110,000 distinct CDR3 sequences, more than 65% detected once. V shed 4 bases and J shed 4 bases, with 12 bases lying between them. The CDR3 is 14 residues long. Per germline, CDR1 SGHRS and CDR2 YFSETQ.

The source material was liver tumor tissue from sampling region 2. Regarding subset: tumor region T2, inferior pole. The gene calls are TRBV5-1 and TRBJ1-5; maybe TRBD1 (6 bases). This receptor was identified in a woman in her sixties with primary liver carcinoma and hepatitis B virus infection. In nucleotides, the CDR3 is TGCGCCAGCAGCCCGGACAGCGGGAATCAGCCCCAGCATTTT. Encoded protein: CASSPDSGNQPQHF. Using reference TRBV5-1 and TRBJ1-5 for the parts outside the CDR3, the full variable domain is KAGVTQTPRYLIKTRGQQVTLSCSPISGHRSVSWYQQTPGQGLQFLFEYFSETQRNKGNFPGRFSGRQFSNSRSEMNVSTLELGDSALYLCASSPDSGNQPQHFGDGTRLSIL.